This T cell receptor (beta chain) was sequenced in a study of response to subunit inactivated influenza vaccine (dated by TCRdb to the late 2010s). For the study in its entirety: To follow how T cells responded to a trivalent subunit inactivated influenza vaccine, the researchers relied on deep quantitative profiling of the T cell receptor repertoire. What the work shows at the level of the full study, not this receptor alone: It was suggested by the authors that each seasonal influenza vaccination may recruit only a limited number of new T cells.

Library creation used RT-PCR. The instrument given in TCRdb is Illumina HiSeq 2500. TCRdb handled the public reads itself, with Q25 trimming in fastp and clone calling in MiXCR, and kept productive beta chains. Rows matching on CDR3 protein sequence are summarized as one entry with the most common DNA and genes. The sample records more than 450,000 distinct CDR3 sequences, 7.6% of which are singletons. 10% to 15% of the sample goes to the ten largest clones. With respect to this clonotype: It has no known antigen specificity. No much larger clone exists at a distance of one base, and base qualities are not known.

V ends up 2 bases short and J 6 bases short, with an unmatched junction base count of 5. Based on the germline V gene (reference sequence), the CDR1 and CDR2 sequences are SEHNR and FQNEAQ. The CDR3, cysteine through phenylalanine, is 15 amino acids long. Of the read, only the CDR3 DNA is kept; its 45 bases are in frame from base 1. Sequences were derived from PBMCs from blood, sampled roughly 24 months after vaccination. The source of this sequence is a man in his fifties or sixties who received an inactivated influenza vaccine. Donor details come from another sample of the same person, matched by shared clones. The rearrangement combines TRBV7-9 with TRBJ2-2; 8 nucleotides in the junction match TRBD1. The DNA reads as follows: TGTGCCAGCAGCTTATTCAGGGGGCTCCCCGGGGAGCTGTTTTTT. The resulting protein is CASSLFRGLPGELFF.